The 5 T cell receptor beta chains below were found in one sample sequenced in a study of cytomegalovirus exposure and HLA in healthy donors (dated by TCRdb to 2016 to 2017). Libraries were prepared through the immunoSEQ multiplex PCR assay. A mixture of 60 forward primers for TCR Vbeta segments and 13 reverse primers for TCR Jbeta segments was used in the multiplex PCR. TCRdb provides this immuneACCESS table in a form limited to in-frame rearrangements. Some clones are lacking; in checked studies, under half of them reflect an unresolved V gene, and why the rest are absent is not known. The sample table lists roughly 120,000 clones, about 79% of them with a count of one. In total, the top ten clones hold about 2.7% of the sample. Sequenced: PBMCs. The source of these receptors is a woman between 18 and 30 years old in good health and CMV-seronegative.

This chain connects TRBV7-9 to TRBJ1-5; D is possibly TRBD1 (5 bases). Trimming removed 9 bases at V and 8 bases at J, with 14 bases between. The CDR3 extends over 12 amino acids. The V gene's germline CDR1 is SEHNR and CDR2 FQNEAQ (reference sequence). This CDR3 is CASTQGSEPQHF. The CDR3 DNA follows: TGTGCCAGTACCCAGGGCAGTGAGCCCCAGCATTTT.

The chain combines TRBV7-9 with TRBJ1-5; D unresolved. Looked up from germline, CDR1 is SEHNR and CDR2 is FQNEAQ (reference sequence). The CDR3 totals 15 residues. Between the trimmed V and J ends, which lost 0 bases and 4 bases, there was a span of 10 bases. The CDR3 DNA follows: TGTGCCAGCAGCTTAGCGGGCTCAGGTAATCAGCCCCAGCATTTT. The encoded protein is CASSLAGSGNQPQHF.

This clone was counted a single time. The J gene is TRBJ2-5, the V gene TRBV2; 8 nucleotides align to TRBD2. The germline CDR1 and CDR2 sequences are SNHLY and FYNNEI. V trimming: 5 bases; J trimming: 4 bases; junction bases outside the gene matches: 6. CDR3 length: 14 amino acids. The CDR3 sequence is CASSPRLAGETQYF. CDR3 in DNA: TGTGCCAGCAGTCCCCGGCTAGCGGGAGAGACCCAGTACTTC.

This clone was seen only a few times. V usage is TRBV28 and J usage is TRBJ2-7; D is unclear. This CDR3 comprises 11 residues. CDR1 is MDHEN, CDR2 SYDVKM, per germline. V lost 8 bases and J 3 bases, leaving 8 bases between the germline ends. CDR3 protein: CASGPDYEQYF. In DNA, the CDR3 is TGTGCCAGCGGGCCCGACTACGAGCAGTACTTC.

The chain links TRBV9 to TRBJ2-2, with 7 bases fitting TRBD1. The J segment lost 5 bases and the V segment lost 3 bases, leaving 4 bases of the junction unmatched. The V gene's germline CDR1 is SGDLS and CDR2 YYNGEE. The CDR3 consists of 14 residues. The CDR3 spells CASSAETGTGELFF. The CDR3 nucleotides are TGTGCCAGCAGCGCAGAGACAGGGACCGGGGAGCTGTTTTTT.